One sample yielded the 19 T cell receptor beta chains listed below, sequenced in a study of CD8+CD57+ T cells in acquired aplastic anemia. The authors sequenced patients whose flow cytometry had shown CD8+CD57+ cell expansion. According to the study, genomic DNA was the template for TCR beta VDJ and CDR3 profiling. One entry per CDR3 protein, called by TCRdb with MiXCR from the reads. The sample holds about 190,000 distinct CDR3 sequences, around 45% seen once. Specimen: sorted CD4+, CD8+, or CD8+CD57+ T cells (not recorded which) from PBMCs. The receptors come from a human donor with aplastic anemia.

The chain combines TRBV5-1 with TRBJ1-2, with a weak D call TRBD1 (6 bases). This CDR3 has 15 residues. The V gene's germline CDR1 is SGHRS and CDR2 YFSETQ. Trimming took off 4 bases at V and 6 bases at J, with 19 bases between the two ends. The CDR3 region is CASSAAETGLDGYTF. CDR3 nucleotides: TGCGCCAGCAGCGCGGCCGAAACAGGGTTAGATGGCTACACCTTC.

This clonotype was recorded many times. This chain uses TRBV6-6 with TRBJ1-3; D gene ambiguous. Trimming pared 0 bases from V and 7 bases from J, leaving 10 bases between. The CDR3 consists of 14 residues. Germline V gene lookup returns CDR1 MNHNY and CDR2 SVGAGI (reference sequence). CDR3 sequence: CASSYSMGLNTIYF. As DNA, the CDR3 is TGTGCCAGCAGTTACTCGATGGGGTTGAACACCATATATTTT.

The DNA for the CDR3 is TGTGCCAGCAGTGAGCCTAGCGGTGTAGGGAATGAGCAGTTCTTC. Translation gives CASSEPSGVGNEQFF. The chain employs TRBV2 and TRBJ2-1; 7 bases match TRBD2. V was clipped by 3 bases and J by 7 bases; unmatched bases: 9. CDR3 length equals 15 residues. The germline gives CDR1 SNHLY, CDR2 FYNNEI.

This sequence joins TRBV20-1 and TRBJ2-3, with 10 bases lining up with TRBD2. The V gene end was trimmed by 5 bases and the J gene end by 2 bases; junction bases not matched to a gene: 7. CDR1 DFQATT and CDR2 SNEGSKA come from the germline V gene (reference sequence). The length of the CDR3 is 15 residues. CDR3 bases: TGCAGTGCTGGGATAGCGGGAGGAGTCACAGATACGCAGTATTTT. Amino acids: CSAGIAGGVTDTQYF.

This clonotype has more than one count but fewer than ten. V gene TRBV15 combines with J gene TRBJ2-7; the match to TRBD1 covers 7 bases. Trimming cost V 5 bases and J 2 bases; bases outside gene matches: 9. The length of the CDR3 is 15 residues. Germline V CDR1 and CDR2: LNHNV, YYDKDF (reference sequence). The CDR3 bases are TGTGCCACCAGCTACCCAGGGGGAGACACCTACGAGCAGTACTTC. Translated: CATSYPGGDTYEQYF.

The chain links TRBV10-3 to TRBJ1-1; D perhaps matches TRBD1 (6 bases). This CDR3 contains 18 residues. The ends were cut back, 5 bases at V and 4 bases at J, with 26 bases in the middle. CDR1 ENHRY and CDR2 SYGVKD come from the germline V gene. The CDR3 nucleotides are TGTGCCATCAGTTACTCCCCGTTTAGGGGGGAAGGCATCACTGAAGCTTTCTTT. Encoded protein: CAISYSPFRGEGITEAFF.

This clonotype was seen many times. CDR3 bases: TGTGCCAGCAGCCCGGGACTAGCGGGCCCAGATACGCAGTATTTT. The encoded protein is CASSPGLAGPDTQYF. The chain joins TRBV4-2 to TRBJ2-3, with TRBD2 matching over 12 bases. The CDR3 loop spans 15 amino acids. The V gene end was trimmed by 4 bases and the J gene end by 4 bases; junction bases not matched to a gene: 3. Germline CDR1 LGHNA, CDR2 YNFKEQ.

In this sample, this clonotype turned up many times. The chain has TRBV7-9 and TRBJ2-3; D may be TRBD1 (6 bases). The CDR3 spans 15 residues. V lost 1 base and J 2 bases, leaving 10 bases between the germline ends. The germline V gene encodes CDR1 SEHNR and CDR2 FQNEAQ (reference sequence). This chain's CDR3 is CASSLVGQATDTQYF. The CDR3 DNA sequence: TGTGCCAGCAGCTTAGTGGGACAAGCCACAGATACGCAGTATTTT.

The chain couples TRBV10-2 to TRBJ1-2; the D gene is possibly TRBD1 (6 bases). The CDR3 loop spans 14 amino acids. V lost 3 bases to trimming and J lost 7 bases, with 15 bases between them. Germline assignment: CDR1 WSHSY and CDR2 SAAADI. This chain's CDR3 is CASSDFTGYSGYTF. The CDR3 DNA reads TGCGCCAGCAGTGACTTCACAGGGTACAGTGGCTACACCTTC.

Only a few counts were recorded for this clonotype. V gene TRBV2 combines with J gene TRBJ2-7; 13 positions match TRBD2. CDR1 and CDR2 (germline): SNHLY, FYNNEI. The CDR3 consists of 14 residues. Losses at the gene ends were 6 bases for V and 4 bases for J; bases not matched to a gene: 3. The CDR3 DNA reads as TGTGCCAGCAGCGGACTAGCGGGAGCATACGAGCAGTACTTC. Its protein product is CASSGLAGAYEQYF.

The chain carries TRBV10-3 and TRBJ1-1; D gene ambiguous. The ends were cut back, 3 bases at V and 4 bases at J, with 12 bases in the middle. CDR1 and CDR2 (germline): ENHRY, SYGVKD. There are 14 residues in the CDR3. The CDR3 DNA reads TGTGCCATCAGTGATAGAGCGACTTCCACTGAAGCTTTCTTT. Amino acids: CAISDRATSTEAFF.

This clonotype was seen once. The chain has TRBV19 and TRBJ1-1, with D unclear. Trimming took off 2 bases at V and 8 bases at J, with 15 bases between the two ends. From germline, CDR1 is LNHDA and CDR2 SQIVND (reference sequence). This CDR3 comprises 14 residues. This CDR3 reads CASSIRMEDSEAFF. In DNA, the CDR3 is TGTGCCAGTAGTATACGGATGGAAGATTCGGAAGCTTTCTTT.

This chain connects TRBV14 to TRBJ2-7; either TRBD1 or TRBD2 may supply D (5 bases each). The CDR3 totals 17 residues. Germline loops: CDR1 SGHDN, CDR2 FVKESK. Trimming pared 0 bases from V and 0 bases from J, leaving 15 bases between. For the CDR3, the DNA is TGTGCCAGCAGCCAAGAAGGGAAGGGGAGAAGCTCCTACGAGCAGTACTTC. It encodes CASSQEGKGRSSYEQYF.

The V call is TRBV19, the J call TRBJ2-6; D possibly corresponds to TRBD1 (5 bases). Trimming pared 5 bases from V and 4 bases from J, leaving 12 bases between. Germline assignment: CDR1 LNHDA and CDR2 SQIVND (reference sequence). The CDR3 extends over 15 amino acids. CDR3 in amino acids: CASSPPGMGANVLTF. As DNA, the CDR3 is TGTGCCAGTAGTCCCCCAGGGATGGGGGCCAACGTCCTGACTTTC. The full variable domain, in which reference TRBV19 and TRBJ2-6 provide the parts outside the CDR3, is DGGITQSPKYLFRKEGQNVTLSCEQNLNHDAMYWYRQDPGQGLRLIYYSQIVNDFQKGDIAEGYSVSREKKESFPLTVTSAQKNPTAFYLCASSPPGMGANVLTFGAGSRLTVL.

The sample holds many counts of this clonotype. At one end the junction does not follow the germline gene, possibly because of a read error. This chain connects TRBV19 to TRBJ1-1; weak D call: TRBD1 (5 bases). Germline V lookup: CDR1 LNHDA, CDR2 SQIVND (reference sequence). This CDR3 spans 14 amino acids. DNA for the CDR3: TGTGCCAGTAGAATAGGGGCAGGGTGGACTGAAGCTTTCTTT. Translated: CASRIGAGWTEAFF.

This chain connects TRBV18 to TRBJ2-7; TRBD1 agrees at 7 bases. The germline CDR1 and CDR2 sequences are KGHSH and LQKENI. Losses at the gene ends were 0 bases for V and 2 bases for J; bases not matched to a gene: 1. The CDR3 is made up of 14 amino acids. In DNA form, the CDR3 reads TGTGCCAGCTCACCACCGGGACAGACCTACGAGCAGTACTTC. It codes for CASSPPGQTYEQYF.

This clonotype turned up a few times. The rearrangement joins TRBV6-1 to TRBJ2-7; D gene unclear. V was pared by 7 bases and J by 2 bases, with 18 bases between. CDR1 is MNHNS and CDR2 is SASEGT in the germline V gene. The CDR3 is made up of 15 amino acids. CDR3 amino acids: CASTGSTENPYEQYF. The CDR3, as DNA: TGTGCCAGCACCGGATCGACGGAAAACCCCTACGAGCAGTACTTC.

A remark on this clonotype: This could be a read error, since a much larger clone is one nucleotide away. J is TRBJ1-2 and V is TRBV7-2; 8 positions match TRBD1. Germline-derived CDR1 and CDR2 are SGHTA and FQGNSA. The CDR3 extends over 13 amino acids. J was trimmed by 10 bases and V by 4 bases; bases with no gene match: 8. The CDR3 coding sequence is TGTGCCAGCAGCTCTGCAGGGGGCGGGGACTACACCTTC. Translated: CASSSAGGGDYTF.

V and J are TRBV6-1 and TRBJ1-2; D is perhaps TRBD1 (5 bases). V was shortened by 2 bases and J by 0 bases, with 10 bases between the two germline ends. The CDR3 runs 15 residues. Germline CDR1 reads MNHNS; CDR2 reads SASEGT. The CDR3 region is CASSEIRGTNYGYTF. Written as DNA, the CDR3 is TGTGCCAGCAGTGAAATCCGGGGGACTAACTATGGCTACACCTTC.